The TCR beta chain described here comes from a study of T cell changes during pregnancy in multiple sclerosis. Sequencing was performed with immunoSEQ multiplex PCR; in TCRdb, only in-frame clones are kept and a portion is missing. The data hold about 40,000 clones, with approximately 91% observed a single time. V shed 5 bases and J shed 8 bases, with 21 bases lying between them. CDR3 length: 15 amino acids. From germline, CDR1 is SGHAT and CDR2 FQNNGV. This rearrangement joins TRBV11-2 to TRBJ1-2, with D maybe TRBD1 (6 bases). The material sequenced was CD4+ T cells from peripheral blood mononuclear cells, taken in the third trimester of pregnancy. The sequence was collected from a female donor in good health, enrolled as a control in a pregnancy study. CDR3 sequence reads: CASSPSGRGRGGYTF. CDR3 DNA sequence: TGTGCCAGCAGCCCTAGTGGCAGGGGCCGAGGGGGCTACACCTTC.